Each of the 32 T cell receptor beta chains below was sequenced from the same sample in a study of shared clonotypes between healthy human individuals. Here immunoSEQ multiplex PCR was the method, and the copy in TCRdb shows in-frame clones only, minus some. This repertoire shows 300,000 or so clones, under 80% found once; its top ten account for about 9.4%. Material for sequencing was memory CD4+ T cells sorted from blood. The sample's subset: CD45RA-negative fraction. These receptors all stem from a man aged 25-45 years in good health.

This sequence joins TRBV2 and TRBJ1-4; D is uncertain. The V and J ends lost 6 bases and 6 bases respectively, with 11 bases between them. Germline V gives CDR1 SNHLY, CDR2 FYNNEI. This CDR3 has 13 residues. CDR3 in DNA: TGTGCCAGCAGAACCGTGGCAGATGAAAAACTGTTTTTT. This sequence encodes CASRTVADEKLFF.

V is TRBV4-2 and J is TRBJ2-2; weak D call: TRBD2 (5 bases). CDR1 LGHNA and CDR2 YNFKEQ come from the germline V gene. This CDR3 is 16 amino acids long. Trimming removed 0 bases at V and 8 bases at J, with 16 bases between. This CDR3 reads CASSQEVSGSRGELFF. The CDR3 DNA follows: TGTGCCAGCAGCCAAGAAGTGTCTGGGAGTAGGGGGGAGCTGTTTTTT.

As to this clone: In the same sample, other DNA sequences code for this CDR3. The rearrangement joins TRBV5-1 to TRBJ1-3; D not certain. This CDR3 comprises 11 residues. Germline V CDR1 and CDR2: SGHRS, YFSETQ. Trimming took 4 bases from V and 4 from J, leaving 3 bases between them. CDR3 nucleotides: TGCGCCAGCAGCCAAGGAAACACCATATATTTT. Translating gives CASSQGNTIYF.

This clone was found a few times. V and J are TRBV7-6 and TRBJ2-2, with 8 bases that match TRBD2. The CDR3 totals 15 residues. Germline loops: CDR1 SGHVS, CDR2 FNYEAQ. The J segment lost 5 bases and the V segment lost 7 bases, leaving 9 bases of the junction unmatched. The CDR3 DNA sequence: TGTGCCAGCACCAAAGGACTAGCAGGGACCGGGGAGCTGTTTTTT. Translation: CASTKGLAGTGELFF. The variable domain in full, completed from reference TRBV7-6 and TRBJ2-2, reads GAGVSQSPRYKVTKRGQDVALRCDPISGHVSLYWYRQALGQGPEFLTYFNYEAQQDKSGLPNDRFSAERPEGSISTLTIQRTEQRDSAMYRCASTKGLAGTGELFFGEGSRLTVL.

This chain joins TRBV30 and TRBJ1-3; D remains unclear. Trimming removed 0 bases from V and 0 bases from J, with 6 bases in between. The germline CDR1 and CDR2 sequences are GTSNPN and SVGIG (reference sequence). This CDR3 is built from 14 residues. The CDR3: CAWSVSASGNTIYF. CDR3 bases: TGTGCCTGGAGTGTCTCAGCCTCTGGAAACACCATATATTTT.

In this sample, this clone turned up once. Here the CDR3 DNA reads TGTGCCACCTCAGGGGCGGCACCCCGCACAGATACGCAGTATTTT. This codes for CATSGAAPRTDTQYF. V usage is TRBV7-2 and J usage is TRBJ2-3, with D possibly being TRBD1 (6 bases). Between the trimmed V and J ends, which lost 10 bases and 1 base, there was a span of 18 bases. Looked up from germline, CDR1 is SGHTA and CDR2 is FQGNSA. This CDR3 spans 15 amino acids.

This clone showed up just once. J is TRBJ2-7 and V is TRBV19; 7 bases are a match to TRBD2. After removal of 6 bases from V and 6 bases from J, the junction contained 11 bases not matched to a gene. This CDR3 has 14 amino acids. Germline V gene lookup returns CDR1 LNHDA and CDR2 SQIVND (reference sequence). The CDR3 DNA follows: TGTGCCAGTAGGTCTCGGGCGGGAGTCAGCGAGCAGTACTTC. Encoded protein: CASRSRAGVSEQYF.

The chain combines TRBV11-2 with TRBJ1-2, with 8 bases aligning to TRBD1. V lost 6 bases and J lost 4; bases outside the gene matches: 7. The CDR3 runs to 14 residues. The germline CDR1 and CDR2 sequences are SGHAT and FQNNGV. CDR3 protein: CASRETGAGYGYTF. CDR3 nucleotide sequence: TGTGCCAGCAGGGAGACAGGGGCAGGCTATGGCTACACCTTC. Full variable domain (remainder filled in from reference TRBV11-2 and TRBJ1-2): EAGVAQSPRYKIIEKRQSVAFWCNPISGHATLYWYQQILGQGPKLLIQFQNNGVVDDSQLPKDRFSAERLKGVDSTLKIQPAKLEDSAVYLCASRETGAGYGYTFGSGTRLTVV.

This CDR3 is CASSLLGGGETQYF. For the CDR3, the DNA is TGTGCCAGCAGTTTATTGGGGGGAGGAGAGACCCAGTACTTC. V gene TRBV27 combines with J gene TRBJ2-5; TRBD2 is a possible D gene (6 bases). CDR1 MNHEY and CDR2 SMNVEV come from the germline V gene (reference sequence). V lost 1 base, J lost 4 bases, and 10 bases lay in between. This CDR3 contains 14 residues.

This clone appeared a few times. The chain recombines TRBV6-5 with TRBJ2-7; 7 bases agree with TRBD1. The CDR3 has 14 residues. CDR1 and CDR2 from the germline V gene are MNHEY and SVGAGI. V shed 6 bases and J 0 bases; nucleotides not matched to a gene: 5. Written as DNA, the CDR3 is TGTGCCAGCAGCCCGTCAGGGGGCTCCTACGAGCAGTACTTC. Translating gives CASSPSGGSYEQYF.

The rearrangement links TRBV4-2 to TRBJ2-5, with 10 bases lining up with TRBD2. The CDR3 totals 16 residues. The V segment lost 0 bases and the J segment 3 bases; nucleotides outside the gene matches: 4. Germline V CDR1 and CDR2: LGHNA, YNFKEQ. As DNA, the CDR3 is TGTGCCAGCAGCCAAGAGGCCAGCGGGAGGGAAGAGACCCAGTACTTC. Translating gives CASSQEASGREETQYF.

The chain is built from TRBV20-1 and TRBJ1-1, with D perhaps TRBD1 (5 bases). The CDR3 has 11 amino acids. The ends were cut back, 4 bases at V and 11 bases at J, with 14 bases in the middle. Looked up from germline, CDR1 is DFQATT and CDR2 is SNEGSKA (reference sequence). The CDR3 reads CSATVLNRAFF. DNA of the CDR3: TGCAGTGCTACGGTGCTAAACAGGGCTTTCTTT.

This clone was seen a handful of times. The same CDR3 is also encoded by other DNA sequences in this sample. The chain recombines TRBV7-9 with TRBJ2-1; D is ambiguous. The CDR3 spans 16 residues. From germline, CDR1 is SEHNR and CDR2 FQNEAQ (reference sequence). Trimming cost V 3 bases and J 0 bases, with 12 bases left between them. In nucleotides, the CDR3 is TGTGCCAGCAGCTTTTTTTCCCTAAGCTCCTACAATGAGCAGTTCTTC. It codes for CASSFFSLSSYNEQFF.

The chain's CDR3 is CASSRGTGGINEQFF. DNA for the CDR3: TGCGCCAGCAGCCGCGGGACAGGGGGTATCAATGAGCAGTTCTTC. The V call is TRBV4-3, the J call TRBJ2-1; 11 bases are shared with TRBD1. Germline V gene data show CDR1 as LGHNA and CDR2 as YSLEER. The CDR3 runs 15 residues. The V segment lost 4 bases and the J segment 6 bases; nucleotides outside the gene matches: 5.

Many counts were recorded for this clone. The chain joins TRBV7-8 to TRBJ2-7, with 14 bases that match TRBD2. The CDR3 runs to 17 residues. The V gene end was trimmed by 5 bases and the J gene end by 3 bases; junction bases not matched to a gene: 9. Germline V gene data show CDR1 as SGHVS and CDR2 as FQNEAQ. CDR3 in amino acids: CASSLRRTSGRLYEQYF. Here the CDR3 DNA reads TGTGCCAGCAGCCTTAGGAGGACTAGCGGGAGGCTCTACGAGCAGTACTTC.

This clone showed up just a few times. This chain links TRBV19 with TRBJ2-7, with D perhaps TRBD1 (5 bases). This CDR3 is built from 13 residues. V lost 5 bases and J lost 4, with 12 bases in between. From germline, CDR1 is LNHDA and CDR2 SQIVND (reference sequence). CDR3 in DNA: TGTGCCAGTAGTTTTGGCAGGGCGTACGAGCAGTACTTC. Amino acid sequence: CASSFGRAYEQYF.

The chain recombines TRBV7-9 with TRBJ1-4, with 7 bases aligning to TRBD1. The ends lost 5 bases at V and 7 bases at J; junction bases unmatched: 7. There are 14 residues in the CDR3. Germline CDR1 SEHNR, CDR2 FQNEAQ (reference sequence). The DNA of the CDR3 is TGTGCCAGCAGCCTTCTCGGACAGGCTGAAAAACTGTTTTTT. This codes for CASSLLGQAEKLFF.

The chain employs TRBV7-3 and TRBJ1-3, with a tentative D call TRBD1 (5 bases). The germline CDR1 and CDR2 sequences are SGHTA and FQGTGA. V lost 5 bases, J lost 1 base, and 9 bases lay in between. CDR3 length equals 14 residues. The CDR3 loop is CASSRSGSGNTIYF. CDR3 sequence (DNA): TGTGCCAGCAGCCGCTCAGGGTCTGGAAACACCATATATTTT.

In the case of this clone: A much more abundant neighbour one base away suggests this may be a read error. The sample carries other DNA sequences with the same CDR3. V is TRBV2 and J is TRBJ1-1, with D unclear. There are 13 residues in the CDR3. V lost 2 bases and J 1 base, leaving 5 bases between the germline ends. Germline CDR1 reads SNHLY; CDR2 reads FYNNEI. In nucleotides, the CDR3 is TGTGCCAGCAGTGAATTGGGGAACACTGAAGCTTTCTTT. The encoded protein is CASSELGNTEAFF.

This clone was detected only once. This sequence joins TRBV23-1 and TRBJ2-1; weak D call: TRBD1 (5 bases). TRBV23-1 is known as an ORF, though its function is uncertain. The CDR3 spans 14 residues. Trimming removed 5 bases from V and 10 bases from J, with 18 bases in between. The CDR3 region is CASSAVQGNPEQFF. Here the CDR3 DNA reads TGCGCCAGCAGTGCCGTTCAGGGCAACCCCGAGCAGTTCTTC.

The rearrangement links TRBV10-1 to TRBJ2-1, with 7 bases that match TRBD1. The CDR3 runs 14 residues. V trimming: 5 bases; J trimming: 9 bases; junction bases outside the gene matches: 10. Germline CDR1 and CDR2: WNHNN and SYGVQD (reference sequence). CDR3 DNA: TGCGCCAGCAGTCCCCTAGGGGGCCGGGGTGAGCAGTTCTTC. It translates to CASSPLGGRGEQFF.

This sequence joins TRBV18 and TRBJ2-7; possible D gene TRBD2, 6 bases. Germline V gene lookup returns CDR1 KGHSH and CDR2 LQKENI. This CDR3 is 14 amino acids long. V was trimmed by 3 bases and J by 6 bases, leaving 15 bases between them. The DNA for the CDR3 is TGTGCCAGCTCACCGGAGGGGCGAGAACGCGAGCAGTACTTC. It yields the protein CASSPEGREREQYF.

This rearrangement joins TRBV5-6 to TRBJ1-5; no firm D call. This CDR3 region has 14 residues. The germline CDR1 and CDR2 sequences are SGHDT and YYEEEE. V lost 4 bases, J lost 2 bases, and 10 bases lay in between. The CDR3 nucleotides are TGTGCCAGCAGCCATCGGGTCGGCAATCAGCCCCAGCATTTT. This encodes CASSHRVGNQPQHF.

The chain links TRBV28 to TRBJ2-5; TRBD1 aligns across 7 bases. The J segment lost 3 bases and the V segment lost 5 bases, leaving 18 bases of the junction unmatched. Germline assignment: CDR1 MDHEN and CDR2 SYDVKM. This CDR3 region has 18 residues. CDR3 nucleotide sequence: TGTGCCAGCAGTCCCCATAAAGGGGGCAAGACAGAAGAAGAGACCCAGTACTTC. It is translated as CASSPHKGGKTEEETQYF.

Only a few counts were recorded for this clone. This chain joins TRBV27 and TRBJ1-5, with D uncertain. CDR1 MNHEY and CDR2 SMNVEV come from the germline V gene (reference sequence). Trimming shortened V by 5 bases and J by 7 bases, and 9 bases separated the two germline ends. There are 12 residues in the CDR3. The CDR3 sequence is CASSLNQQPQHF. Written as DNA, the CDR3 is TGTGCCAGCAGTCTCAATCAACAGCCCCAGCATTTT.

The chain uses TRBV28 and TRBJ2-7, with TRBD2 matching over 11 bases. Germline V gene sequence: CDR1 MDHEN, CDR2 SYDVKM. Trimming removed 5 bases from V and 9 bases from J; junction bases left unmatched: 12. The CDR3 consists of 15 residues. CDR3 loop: CASSMRTGTSGRQYF. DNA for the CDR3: TGTGCCAGCAGTATGCGTACCGGGACTAGCGGTCGGCAGTACTTC.

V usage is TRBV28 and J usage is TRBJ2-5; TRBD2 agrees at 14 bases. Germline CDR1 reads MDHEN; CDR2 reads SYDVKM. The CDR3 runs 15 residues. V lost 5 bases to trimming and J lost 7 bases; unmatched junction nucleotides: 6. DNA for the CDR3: TGTGCCAGCAGTCCTAGGACTAGCGGGAGGTGGACCCAGTACTTC. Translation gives CASSPRTSGRWTQYF.

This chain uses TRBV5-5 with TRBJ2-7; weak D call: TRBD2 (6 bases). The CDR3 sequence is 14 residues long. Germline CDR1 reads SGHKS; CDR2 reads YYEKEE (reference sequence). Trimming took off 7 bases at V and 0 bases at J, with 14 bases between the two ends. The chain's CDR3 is CASEERAYSYEQYF. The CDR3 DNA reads TGTGCCAGCGAAGAGCGGGCTTACTCCTACGAGCAGTACTTC.

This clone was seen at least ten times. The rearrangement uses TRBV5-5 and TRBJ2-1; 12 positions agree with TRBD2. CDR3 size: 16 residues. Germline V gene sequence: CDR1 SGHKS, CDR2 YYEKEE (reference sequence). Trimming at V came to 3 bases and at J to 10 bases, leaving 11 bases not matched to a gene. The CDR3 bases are TGTGCCAGCAGCTCCACCGGGACTAGCGGGTACTGGGAGCAGTTCTTC. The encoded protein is CASSSTGTSGYWEQFF.

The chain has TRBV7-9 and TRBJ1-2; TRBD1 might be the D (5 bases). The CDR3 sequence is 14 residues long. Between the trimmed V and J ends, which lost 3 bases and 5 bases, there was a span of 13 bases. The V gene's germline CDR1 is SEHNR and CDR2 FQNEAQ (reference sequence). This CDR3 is CASSLDGGFYGYTF. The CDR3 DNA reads TGTGCCAGCAGCTTGGACGGGGGGTTTTATGGCTACACCTTC.

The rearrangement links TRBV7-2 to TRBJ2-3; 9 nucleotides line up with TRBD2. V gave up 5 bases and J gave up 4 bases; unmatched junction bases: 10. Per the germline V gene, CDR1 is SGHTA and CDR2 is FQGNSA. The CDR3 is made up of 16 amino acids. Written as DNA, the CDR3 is TGTGCCAGCAGCCCAGGCGGCGGGGGGGGCGCAGATACGCAGTATTTT. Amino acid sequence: CASSPGGGGGADTQYF.

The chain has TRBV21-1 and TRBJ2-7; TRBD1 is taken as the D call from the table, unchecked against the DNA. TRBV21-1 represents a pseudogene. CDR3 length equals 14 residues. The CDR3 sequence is CASSKSPGQYEQYF. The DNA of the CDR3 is TGTGCCAGCAGCAAATCCCCGGGACAGTACGAGCAGTACTTC.